This T cell receptor (beta chain) is from a study of cytomegalovirus exposure and HLA in healthy donors. There are 12 residues in the CDR3. Trimming took off 6 bases at V and 7 bases at J, with 13 bases between the two ends. Germline V gene sequence: CDR1 MNHGY, CDR2 SAAAGT. With 60 Vbeta and 13 Jbeta primers, the PCR was carried out. Per the study methods: Unique TCR beta chains numbered about 72 million in a later analysis, with roughly 11 million shared. This table comes from immunoSEQ multiplex PCR, and its TCRdb copy is limited to in-frame clones, with some not included. The V and J calls and clone size were taken over from that table, and D and trimming were inferred from the DNA. The data contain roughly 180,000 clones, 75% to 85% of them singletons. This clone appeared a few times.

The sample consisted of PBMCs. The origin of this receptor is a woman in her 50s in good health and CMV-seropositive. This sequence joins TRBV6-8 and TRBJ2-7; a possible D gene is TRBD1 (6 bases). CDR3 region: CASSLKGQEQYF. The CDR3 nucleotides are TGTGCCAGCAGCCTAAAAGGACAGGAGCAGTACTTC.